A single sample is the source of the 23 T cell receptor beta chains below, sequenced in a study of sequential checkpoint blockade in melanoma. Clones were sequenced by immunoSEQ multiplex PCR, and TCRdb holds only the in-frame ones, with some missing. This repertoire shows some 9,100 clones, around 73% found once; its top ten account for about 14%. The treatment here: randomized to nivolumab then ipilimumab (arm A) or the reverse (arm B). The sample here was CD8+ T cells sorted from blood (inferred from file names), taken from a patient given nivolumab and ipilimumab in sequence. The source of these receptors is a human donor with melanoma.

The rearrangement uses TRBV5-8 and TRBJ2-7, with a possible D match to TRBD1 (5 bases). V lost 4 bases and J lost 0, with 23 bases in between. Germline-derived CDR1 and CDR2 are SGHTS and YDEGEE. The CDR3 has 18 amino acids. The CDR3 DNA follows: TGTGCCAGCAGCACCCGCTCCTGGGGAAGAGACAGCTCCTACGAGCAGTACGTC. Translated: CASSTRSWGRDSSYEQYV.

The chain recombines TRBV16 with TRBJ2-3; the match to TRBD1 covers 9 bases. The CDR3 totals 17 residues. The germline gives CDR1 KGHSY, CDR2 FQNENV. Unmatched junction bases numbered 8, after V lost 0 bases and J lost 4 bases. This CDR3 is CASSQSLGGTGPDTQYF. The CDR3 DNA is TGTGCCAGCAGCCAATCATTGGGCGGGACAGGGCCAGATACGCAGTATTTT.

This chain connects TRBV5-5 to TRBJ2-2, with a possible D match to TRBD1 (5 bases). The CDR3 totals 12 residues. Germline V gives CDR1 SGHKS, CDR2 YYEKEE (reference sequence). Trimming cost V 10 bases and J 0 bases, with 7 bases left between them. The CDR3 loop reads CAATANTGELFF. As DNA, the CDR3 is TGTGCCGCGACAGCGAACACCGGGGAGCTGTTTTTT.

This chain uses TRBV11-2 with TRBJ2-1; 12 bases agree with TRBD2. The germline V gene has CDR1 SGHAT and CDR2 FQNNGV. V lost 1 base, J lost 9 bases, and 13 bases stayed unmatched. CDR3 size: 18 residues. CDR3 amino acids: CASSLGPPPSGRGVEQFF. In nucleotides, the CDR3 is TGTGCCAGCAGCTTAGGCCCCCCCCCTAGCGGGAGGGGGGTTGAGCAGTTCTTC. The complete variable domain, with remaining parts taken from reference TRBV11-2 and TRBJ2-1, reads EAGVAQSPRYKIIEKRQSVAFWCNPISGHATLYWYQQILGQGPKLLIQFQNNGVVDDSQLPKDRFSAERLKGVDSTLKIQPAKLEDSAVYLCASSLGPPPSGRGVEQFFGPGTRLTVL.

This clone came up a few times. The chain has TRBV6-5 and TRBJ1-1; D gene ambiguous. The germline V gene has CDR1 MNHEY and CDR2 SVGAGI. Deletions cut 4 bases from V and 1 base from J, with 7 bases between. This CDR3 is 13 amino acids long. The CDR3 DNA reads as TGTGCCAGCAGTTCCCAGGAGAACACTGAAGCTTTCTTT. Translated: CASSSQENTEAFF.

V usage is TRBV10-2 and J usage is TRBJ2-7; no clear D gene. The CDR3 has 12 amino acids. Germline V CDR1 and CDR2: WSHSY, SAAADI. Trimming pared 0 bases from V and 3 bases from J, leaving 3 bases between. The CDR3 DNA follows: TGCGCCAGCAGTGAGTCGAGCTACGAGCAGTACTTC. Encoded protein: CASSESSYEQYF.

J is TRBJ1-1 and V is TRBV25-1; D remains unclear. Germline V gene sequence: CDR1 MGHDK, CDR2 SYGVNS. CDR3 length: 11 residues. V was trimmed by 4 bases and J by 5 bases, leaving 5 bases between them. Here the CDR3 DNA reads TGTGCCAGCAGTGGGCCGACTGAAGCTTTCTTT. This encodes CASSGPTEAFF. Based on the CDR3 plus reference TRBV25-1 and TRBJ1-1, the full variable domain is EADIYQTPRYLVIGTGKKITLECSQTMGHDKMYWYQQDPGMELHLIHYSYGVNSTEKGDLSSESTVSRIRTEHFPLTLESARPSHTSQYLCASSGPTEAFFGQGTRLTVV.

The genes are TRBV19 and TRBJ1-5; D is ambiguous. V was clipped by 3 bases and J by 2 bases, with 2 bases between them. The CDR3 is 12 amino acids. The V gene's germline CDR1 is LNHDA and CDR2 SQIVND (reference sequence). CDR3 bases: TGTGCCAGTAGTATCGGCAATCAGCCCCAGCATTTT. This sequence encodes CASSIGNQPQHF. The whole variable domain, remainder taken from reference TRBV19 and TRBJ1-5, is DGGITQSPKYLFRKEGQNVTLSCEQNLNHDAMYWYRQDPGQGLRLIYYSQIVNDFQKGDIAEGYSVSREKKESFPLTVTSAQKNPTAFYLCASSIGNQPQHFGDGTRLSIL.

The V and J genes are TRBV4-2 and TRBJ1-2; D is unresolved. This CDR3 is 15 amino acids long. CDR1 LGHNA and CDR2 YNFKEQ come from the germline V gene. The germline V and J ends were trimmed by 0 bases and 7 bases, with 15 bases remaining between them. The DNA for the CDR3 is TGTGCCAGCAGCCAAGATCTGGCGGGCGCGACTGGCTACACCTTC. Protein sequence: CASSQDLAGATGYTF.

CDR3 region: CASSGMGEDEQFF. The CDR3 DNA follows: TGTGCCAGCAGTGGCATGGGGGAGGATGAGCAGTTCTTC. The chain is built from TRBV6-4 and TRBJ2-1, with a possible D match to TRBD2 (6 bases). Germline loops: CDR1 MRHNA, CDR2 SNTAGT. V lost 4 bases and J lost 8, with 12 bases in between. This CDR3 region has 13 residues.

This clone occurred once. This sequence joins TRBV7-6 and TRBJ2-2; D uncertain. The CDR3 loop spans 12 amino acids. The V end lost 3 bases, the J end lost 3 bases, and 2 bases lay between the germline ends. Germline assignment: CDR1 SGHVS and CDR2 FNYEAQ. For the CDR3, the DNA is TGTGCCAGCAGCTTCGACACCGGGGAGCTGTTTTTT. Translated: CASSFDTGELFF. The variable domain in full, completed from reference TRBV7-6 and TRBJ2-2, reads GAGVSQSPRYKVTKRGQDVALRCDPISGHVSLYWYRQALGQGPEFLTYFNYEAQQDKSGLPNDRFSAERPEGSISTLTIQRTEQRDSAMYRCASSFDTGELFFGEGSRLTVL.

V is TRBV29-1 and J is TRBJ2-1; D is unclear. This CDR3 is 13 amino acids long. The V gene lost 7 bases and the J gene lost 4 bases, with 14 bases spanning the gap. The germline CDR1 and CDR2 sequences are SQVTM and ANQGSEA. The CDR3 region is CSAEVAEYNEQFF. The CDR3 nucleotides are TGCAGCGCCGAGGTGGCCGAGTACAATGAGCAGTTCTTC.

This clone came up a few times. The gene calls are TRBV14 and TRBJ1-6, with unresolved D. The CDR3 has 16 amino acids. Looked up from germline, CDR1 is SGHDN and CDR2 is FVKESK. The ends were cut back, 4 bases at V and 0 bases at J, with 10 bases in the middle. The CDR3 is CASSLMAFSYNSPLHF. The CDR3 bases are TGTGCCAGCAGCCTCATGGCCTTCTCCTATAATTCACCCCTCCACTTT.

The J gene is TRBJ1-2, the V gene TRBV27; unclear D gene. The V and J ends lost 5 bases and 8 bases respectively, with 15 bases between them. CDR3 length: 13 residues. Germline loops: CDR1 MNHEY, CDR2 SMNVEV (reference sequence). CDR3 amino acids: CASSPFYGNGYTF. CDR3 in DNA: TGTGCCAGCAGTCCTTTTTACGGGAACGGCTACACCTTC.

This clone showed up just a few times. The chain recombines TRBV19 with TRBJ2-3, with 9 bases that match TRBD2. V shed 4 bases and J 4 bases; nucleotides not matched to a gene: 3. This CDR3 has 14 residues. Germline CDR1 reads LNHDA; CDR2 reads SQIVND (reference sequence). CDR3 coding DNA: TGTGCCAGTAGTAGCGGGGGGGAAGCAGATACGCAGTATTTT. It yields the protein CASSSGGEADTQYF.

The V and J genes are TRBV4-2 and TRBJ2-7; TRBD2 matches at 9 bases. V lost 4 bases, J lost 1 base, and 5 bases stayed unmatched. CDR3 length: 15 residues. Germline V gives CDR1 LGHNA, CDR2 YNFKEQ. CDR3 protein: CASSLSSGESYEQYF. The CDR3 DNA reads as TGTGCCAGCAGCCTTTCTAGCGGGGAGTCCTACGAGCAGTACTTC.

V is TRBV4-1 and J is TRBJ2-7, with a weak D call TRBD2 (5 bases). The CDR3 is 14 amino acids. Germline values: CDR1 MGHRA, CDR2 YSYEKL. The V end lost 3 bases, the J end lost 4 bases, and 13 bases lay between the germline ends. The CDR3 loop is CASSQVLGAYEQYV. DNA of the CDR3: TGCGCCAGCAGCCAGGTCTTGGGAGCTTACGAGCAGTACGTC.

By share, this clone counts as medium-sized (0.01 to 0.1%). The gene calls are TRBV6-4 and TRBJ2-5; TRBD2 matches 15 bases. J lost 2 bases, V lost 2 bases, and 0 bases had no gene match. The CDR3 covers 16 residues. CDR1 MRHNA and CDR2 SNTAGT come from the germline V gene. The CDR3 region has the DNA TGTGCCAGCAGTGACGGGACTAGCGGGGGGCAAGAGACCCAGTACTTC. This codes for CASSDGTSGGQETQYF.

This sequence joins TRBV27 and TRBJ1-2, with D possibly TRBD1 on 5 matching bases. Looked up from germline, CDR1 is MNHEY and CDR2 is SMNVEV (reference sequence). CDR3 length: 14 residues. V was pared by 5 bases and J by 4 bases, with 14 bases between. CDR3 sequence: CASSPPGGFYGYTF. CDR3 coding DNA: TGTGCCAGCAGTCCGCCGGGGGGTTTCTATGGCTACACCTTC.

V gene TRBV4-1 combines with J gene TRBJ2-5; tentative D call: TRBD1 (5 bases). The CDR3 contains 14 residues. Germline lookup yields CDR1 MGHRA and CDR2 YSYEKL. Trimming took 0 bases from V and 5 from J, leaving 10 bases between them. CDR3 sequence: CASSQEQAFETQYF. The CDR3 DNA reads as TGCGCCAGCAGCCAAGAACAGGCTTTTGAGACCCAGTACTTC.

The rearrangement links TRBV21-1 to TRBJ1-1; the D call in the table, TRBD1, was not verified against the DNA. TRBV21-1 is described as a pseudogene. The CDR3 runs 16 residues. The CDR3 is CASTSGQVLMNTEAFF. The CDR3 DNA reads TGTGCCAGCACATCGGGACAGGTCCTCATGAACACTGAAGCTTTCTTT.

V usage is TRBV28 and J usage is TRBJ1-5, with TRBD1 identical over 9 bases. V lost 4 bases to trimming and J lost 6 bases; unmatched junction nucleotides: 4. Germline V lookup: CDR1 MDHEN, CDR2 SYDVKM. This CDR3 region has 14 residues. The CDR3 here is CASSSGTGIQPQHF. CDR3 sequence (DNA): TGTGCCAGCAGTTCGGGGACAGGGATTCAGCCCCAGCATTTT.

CDR3 DNA: TGTGCCAGCAGCCCTTGGGGTACTAGCGGGAGGGAACAAGAGACCCAGTACTTC. This codes for CASSPWGTSGREQETQYF. The V and J genes are TRBV11-2 and TRBJ2-5, with 13 bases matching TRBD2. Germline CDR1 reads SGHAT; CDR2 reads FQNNGV. The junction had 11 bases not matched to a gene; V was cut back by 5 bases and J by 2 bases. The CDR3 length is 18 residues.